The 22 T cell receptor beta chains given below trace back to one sample, sequenced in a study of T cell responses to AZD1222 COVID-19 vaccine. TCRdb's copy holds only in-frame clones and misses some; the assay was immunoSEQ multiplex PCR. Here the sample spans approximately 150,000 clones, roughly nine tenths being singletons. The material was peripheral blood, obtained on day 0 of AZD1222 vaccination. The receptors originated from an adult in good health.

The chain uses TRBV23-1 and TRBJ1-2, with no clear D. TRBV23-1 carries the ORF label, with uncertain function. Between the trimmed V and J ends, which lost 2 bases and 10 bases, there was a span of 8 bases. This CDR3 comprises 11 residues. DNA for the CDR3: TGCGCCAGCAGTCAAAACGGATTCTACACCTTC. Its translation is CASSQNGFYTF.

The rearrangement links TRBV28 to TRBJ2-7, with TRBD2 matching over 10 bases. In germline, CDR1 is MDHEN, CDR2 SYDVKM. V shed 7 bases, J shed 7 bases, and the junction held 16 bases outside the gene matches. This CDR3 is built from 16 residues. The CDR3 nucleotides are TGTGCCAGCACCCCACTCCTGGGGCAAGCGGGGGGGGAGCAGTACTTC. It translates to CASTPLLGQAGGEQYF.

J is TRBJ1-1 and V is TRBV15; D is unresolved. The CDR3 runs to 18 residues. Trimming stripped 4 bases from V and 3 bases from J, with 24 bases between. Germline values: CDR1 LNHNV, CDR2 YYDKDF (reference sequence). The CDR3 DNA sequence: TGTGCCACCAGCACGGGGAAGTTTTTAGGAGGGATATACACTGAAGCTTTCTTT. Amino acids: CATSTGKFLGGIYTEAFF.

V and J are TRBV12-3 or TRBV12-4 and TRBJ1-2; no clear D gene. The ends were cut back, 2 bases at V and 5 bases at J, with 9 bases in the middle. The CDR3 covers 13 residues. In DNA, the CDR3 is TGTGCCAGCAGTTTACAAATTAGATATGGCTACACCTTC. Translated: CASSLQIRYGYTF.

This chain joins TRBV7-9 and TRBJ1-6; 10 nucleotides match TRBD1. The CDR3 has 15 amino acids. The germline V gene encodes CDR1 SEHNR and CDR2 FQNEAQ (reference sequence). Germline trimming cut 4 bases from V and 11 bases from J; bases unmatched to any gene: 8. CDR3 region: CASSSQTGGVPPLHF. The CDR3 bases are TGTGCCAGCAGCTCCCAGACAGGGGGCGTTCCACCCCTCCACTTT.

This clone came up a few times. V is TRBV29-1 and J is TRBJ2-7; D possibly uses TRBD1 or TRBD2 (5 bases each). The CDR3 spans 11 residues. Per the germline V gene, CDR1 is SQVTM and CDR2 is ANQGSEA. The V and J ends lost 7 bases and 1 base respectively, with 8 bases between them. CDR3 region: CSARGSYEQYF. The CDR3 nucleotides are TGCAGCGCGAGGGGATCCTACGAGCAGTACTTC.

This chain uses TRBV5-4 with TRBJ2-7; perhaps D is TRBD1 or TRBD2 (5 bases each). The CDR3 length is 16 residues. The V end lost 4 bases, the J end lost 2 bases, and 19 bases lay between the germline ends. Looked up from germline, CDR1 is SGHNT and CDR2 is YYREEE (reference sequence). CDR3 nucleotide sequence: TGTGCCAGCAGCCCACCCCCCGGGACGGTCCCCTACGAGCAGTACTTC. This translates into CASSPPPGTVPYEQYF.

The CDR3 reads CASRTSGPYNEQFF. In DNA, the CDR3 is TGTGCCAGCAGGACTAGCGGGCCCTACAATGAGCAGTTCTTC. V and J are TRBV28 and TRBJ2-1; 10 bases map to TRBD2. V shed 6 bases, J shed 2 bases, and the junction held 1 base outside the gene matches. Germline V gives CDR1 MDHEN, CDR2 SYDVKM. CDR3 size: 14 residues.

The chain links TRBV9 to TRBJ1-2; a weak D match, TRBD1 (5 bases). This CDR3 region has 15 residues. Trimming removed 2 bases from V and 2 bases from J, with 13 bases in between. The germline V gene encodes CDR1 SGDLS and CDR2 YYNGEE. CDR3 coding DNA: TGTGCCAGCAGCGTTGGGGGGACCGAGAACTATGGCTACACCTTC. Its translation is CASSVGGTENYGYTF.

The V and J genes are TRBV29-1 and TRBJ2-5; no definite D call. Germline V gene lookup returns CDR1 SQVTM and CDR2 ANQGSEA. The CDR3 sequence is 13 residues long. V lost 3 bases, J lost 0 bases, and 8 bases lay in between. The CDR3 reads CSVESYDQETQYF. In DNA, the CDR3 is TGCAGCGTTGAGAGTTATGACCAAGAGACCCAGTACTTC.

The chain has TRBV15 and TRBJ1-5, with D possibly matching TRBD1 (6 bases). Germline V gene lookup returns CDR1 LNHNV and CDR2 YYDKDF (reference sequence). Between the trimmed V and J ends, which lost 4 bases and 7 bases, there was a span of 17 bases. CDR3 length: 15 amino acids. CDR3 region: CATSNDWGRGQPQHF. The CDR3 DNA is TGTGCCACCAGCAACGATTGGGGGAGGGGGCAGCCCCAGCATTTT.

V gene TRBV24-1 combines with J gene TRBJ2-3; D possibly corresponds to TRBD2 (6 bases). The germline CDR1 and CDR2 sequences are KGHDR and SFDVKD. The CDR3 is 13 amino acids. Trimming pared 9 bases from V and 10 bases from J, leaving 19 bases between. In nucleotides, the CDR3 is TGTGCCACCGAGCACGGGACTCCCGAGGCGCAGTATTTT. As protein: CATEHGTPEAQYF.

This clone was recorded a few times. J is TRBJ2-7 and V is TRBV7-2, with D perhaps TRBD1 (6 bases). Germline loops: CDR1 SGHTA, CDR2 FQGNSA. Trimming left V 2 bases short and J 3 bases short, with 11 bases between. This CDR3 comprises 14 residues. The CDR3 region has the DNA TGTGCCAGCAGCTTAAAGGGACAAAGCTACGAGCAGTACTTC. Protein sequence: CASSLKGQSYEQYF.

CDR3: CASRGTAWGNIQYF. The CDR3 region has the DNA TGTGCCAGCAGAGGGACAGCCTGGGGAAACATTCAGTACTTC. The J gene is TRBJ2-4, the V gene TRBV27; 7 bases map to TRBD1. The length of the CDR3 is 14 residues. The V gene end was trimmed by 6 bases and the J gene end by 6 bases; junction bases not matched to a gene: 8. Germline-derived CDR1 and CDR2 are MNHEY and SMNVEV (reference sequence).

This sequence joins TRBV19 and TRBJ2-7, with TRBD2 matching 7 bases. The junction had 15 bases not matched to a gene; V was cut back by 7 bases and J by 3 bases. The CDR3 contains 16 residues. Germline CDR1 reads LNHDA; CDR2 reads SQIVND (reference sequence). The CDR3 DNA follows: TGTGCCAGTATGGGGAGGGGCAATATCGGGTACTACGAGCAGTACTTC. Protein sequence: CASMGRGNIGYYEQYF.

The chain carries TRBV19 and TRBJ1-2, with TRBD1 identical over 8 bases. The CDR3 loop spans 14 amino acids. V lost 5 bases, J lost 5 bases, and 7 bases stayed unmatched. Germline V lookup: CDR1 LNHDA, CDR2 SQIVND (reference sequence). CDR3 residues: CASSAPGTGYGYTF. In DNA, the CDR3 is TGTGCCAGTAGTGCCCCCGGGACAGGATATGGCTACACCTTC.

The CDR3 loop reads CAISRSGSGTDTQYF. The DNA of the CDR3 is TGTGCCATCAGCCGTAGCGGGAGCGGCACAGATACGCAGTATTTT. The chain has TRBV10-3 and TRBJ2-3, with 9 positions matching TRBD2. With 6 bases clipped from V and 1 base from J, the junction kept 5 bases outside the gene matches. In germline, CDR1 is ENHRY, CDR2 SYGVKD. The CDR3 spans 15 residues.

This chain connects TRBV30 to TRBJ1-2, with TRBD1 matching over 8 bases. CDR3 length: 14 residues. V lost 5 bases to trimming and J lost 4 bases; unmatched junction nucleotides: 9. CDR1 and CDR2 from the germline V gene are GTSNPN and SVGIG (reference sequence). The CDR3 DNA is TGTGCCTGGGACAGACAGGGGACAATCTATGGCTACACCTTC. Protein product: CAWDRQGTIYGYTF. The full variable domain, with the rest looked up from reference TRBV30 and TRBJ1-2, is SQTIHQWPATLVQPVGSPLSLECTVEGTSNPNLYWYRQAAGRGLQLLFYSVGIGQISSEVPQNLSASRPQDRQFILSSKKLLLSDSGFYLCAWDRQGTIYGYTFGSGTRLTVV.

The chain is built from TRBV18 and TRBJ2-1, with 7 bases identical to TRBD2. CDR1 KGHSH and CDR2 LQKENI come from the germline V gene. The CDR3 loop spans 15 amino acids. V lost 4 bases and J lost 4; bases outside the gene matches: 7. The CDR3 nucleotides read TGTGCCAGCTCACAAGGGAGGGCCCCTTACAATGAGCAGTTCTTC. Its translation is CASSQGRAPYNEQFF.

The CDR3 loop reads CASRRIVENEQFF. The CDR3 DNA is TGTGCCAGCAGACGAATAGTGGAGAATGAGCAGTTCTTC. The chain couples TRBV5-8 to TRBJ2-1; D is undetermined. The germline CDR1 and CDR2 sequences are SGHTS and YDEGEE. The V end was cut by 5 bases, the J end by 7 bases, with 13 bases between. The CDR3 runs 13 residues.

The chain couples TRBV4-3 to TRBJ1-1; D is perhaps TRBD1 (5 bases). The V and J ends lost 0 bases and 10 bases respectively, with 18 bases between them. Germline V lookup: CDR1 LGHNA, CDR2 YSLEER. The CDR3 spans 15 residues. The CDR3 coding sequence is TGCGCCAGCAGCCAAGATTTGGGCAGGGTGAGGTCAGCTTTCTTT. This translates into CASSQDLGRVRSAFF.

This chain joins TRBV7-2 and TRBJ1-2, with D perhaps TRBD1 (6 bases). This CDR3 comprises 17 residues. V was pared by 5 bases and J by 3 bases, with 22 bases between. Germline lookup yields CDR1 SGHTA and CDR2 FQGNSA. The CDR3 DNA reads TGTGCCAGCAGCCCATCAATGTCGGCAGGGGAGTACTATGGCTACACCTTC. Translation: CASSPSMSAGEYYGYTF.